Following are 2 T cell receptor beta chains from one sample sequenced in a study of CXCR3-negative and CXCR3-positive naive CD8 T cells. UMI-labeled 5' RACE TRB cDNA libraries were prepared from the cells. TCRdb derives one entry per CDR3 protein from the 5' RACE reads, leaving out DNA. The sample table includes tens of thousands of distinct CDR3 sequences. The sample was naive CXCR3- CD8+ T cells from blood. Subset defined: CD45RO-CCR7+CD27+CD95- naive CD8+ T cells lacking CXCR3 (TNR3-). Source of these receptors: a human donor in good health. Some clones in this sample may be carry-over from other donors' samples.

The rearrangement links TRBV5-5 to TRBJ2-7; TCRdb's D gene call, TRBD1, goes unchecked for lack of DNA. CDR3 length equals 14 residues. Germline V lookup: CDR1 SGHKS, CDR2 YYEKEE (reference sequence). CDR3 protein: CASSSSWGVYEQYF.

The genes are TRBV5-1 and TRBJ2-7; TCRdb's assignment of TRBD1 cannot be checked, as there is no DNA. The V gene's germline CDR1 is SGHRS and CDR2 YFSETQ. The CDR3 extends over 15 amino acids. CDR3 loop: CASSPGQGPFYEQYF.